These 14 T cell receptor beta chains were sequenced from one sample in a study of blood T cell repertoires in COVID-19. Libraries were prepared by immunoSEQ multiplex PCR; TCRdb keeps only in-frame clonotypes and omits some of them. The sample holds approximately 11,000 clones; roughly four fifths are singletons and the top ten take under 40%. The sequencing sample was made of peripheral blood. The receptors shown here come from a man aged 50 to 60 with active COVID-19.

This sequence joins TRBV9 and TRBJ2-7; D is perhaps TRBD2 (5 bases). There are 13 residues in the CDR3. Deletions cut 4 bases from V and 4 bases from J, with 12 bases between. Germline V lookup: CDR1 SGDLS, CDR2 YYNGEE. The CDR3 sequence is CASSPSGGYEQYF. The CDR3 DNA sequence: TGTGCCAGCAGCCCCAGCGGTGGGTACGAGCAGTACTTC.

The V gene is TRBV27, the J gene TRBJ2-7; no definite D call. The germline V gene encodes CDR1 MNHEY and CDR2 SMNVEV (reference sequence). Trimming removed 3 bases from V and 4 bases from J, with 13 bases in between. The CDR3 totals 14 residues. The CDR3 sequence is CASSLIGIGYEQYF. Here the CDR3 DNA reads TGTGCCAGCAGTTTGATAGGCATCGGGTACGAGCAGTACTTC.

This chain joins TRBV7-3 and TRBJ2-7; D is perhaps TRBD1 (6 bases). Trimming took off 5 bases at V and 3 bases at J, with 14 bases between the two ends. The germline V gene has CDR1 SGHTA and CDR2 FQGTGA. The CDR3 totals 14 residues. The DNA for the CDR3 is TGTGCCAGCAGCCCAGGGGACGGATTCTACGAGCAGTACTTC. Translated: CASSPGDGFYEQYF.

The chain recombines TRBV7-9 with TRBJ2-7; 8 nucleotides line up with TRBD1. CDR1 is SEHNR, CDR2 FQNEAQ, per germline (reference sequence). CDR3 size: 14 residues. V was pared by 4 bases and J by 7 bases, with 9 bases of the junction left unmatched. CDR3 loop: CASSSGTGGFEQYF. In DNA form, the CDR3 reads TGTGCCAGCAGCTCCGGAACAGGGGGTTTTGAGCAGTACTTC.

CDR3 DNA: TGTGCCAGCGACCGACTAGCGGGAGCGAGTGGTTACAATGAGCAGTTCTTC. It translates to CASDRLAGASGYNEQFF. The J gene is TRBJ2-1, the V gene TRBV7-9; 12 nucleotides match TRBD2. The CDR3 is 17 residues long. The V gene end was trimmed by 8 bases and the J gene end by 4 bases; junction bases not matched to a gene: 12. Germline V gene data show CDR1 as SEHNR and CDR2 as FQNEAQ (reference sequence). The full variable domain, completed using reference TRBV7-9 and TRBJ2-1, is DTGVSQNPRHKITKRGQNVTFRCDPISEHNRLYWYRQTLGQGPEFLTYFQNEAQLEKSRLLSDRFSAERPKGSFSTLEIQRTEQGDSAMYLCASDRLAGASGYNEQFFGPGTRLTVL.

The chain recombines TRBV2 with TRBJ2-7, with TRBD2 matching 7 bases. CDR3 size: 14 residues. CDR1 SNHLY and CDR2 FYNNEI come from the germline V gene. The J segment lost 0 bases and the V segment lost 5 bases, leaving 4 bases of the junction unmatched. CDR3: CASSLGGSSYEQYF. Written as DNA, the CDR3 is TGTGCCAGCAGTCTGGGCGGGAGCTCCTACGAGCAGTACTTC.

V and J are TRBV4-1 and TRBJ2-3; weak D call: TRBD1 (6 bases). The CDR3 runs to 14 residues. Trimming cost V 4 bases and J 2 bases, with 10 bases left between them. Germline CDR1 MGHRA, CDR2 YSYEKL. CDR3 sequence reads: CASSPGQATDTQYF. The CDR3 bases are TGCGCCAGCAGCCCGGGACAAGCCACAGATACGCAGTATTTT.

This chain connects TRBV2 to TRBJ2-3; D is unclear. There are 13 residues in the CDR3. Germline V gene sequence: CDR1 SNHLY, CDR2 FYNNEI. Trimming cost V 6 bases and J 4 bases, with 11 bases left between them. CDR3 nucleotide sequence: TGTGCCAGCAGCCCATTTGGGCCAGATACGCAGTATTTT. Amino acids: CASSPFGPDTQYF.

The V gene is TRBV2, the J gene TRBJ2-3; the match to TRBD1 covers 9 bases. With 4 bases clipped from V and 4 bases from J, the junction kept 12 bases outside the gene matches. CDR1 and CDR2 from the germline V gene are SNHLY and FYNNEI. The CDR3 length is 17 residues. CDR3 loop: CASSARVGQGNSDTQYF. CDR3 coding DNA: TGTGCCAGCAGTGCCAGGGTCGGACAGGGGAATTCAGATACGCAGTATTTT.

This sequence joins TRBV27 and TRBJ2-3; D remains ambiguous. Germline CDR1 MNHEY, CDR2 SMNVEV (reference sequence). The V end was cut by 3 bases, the J end by 0 bases, with 7 bases between. The CDR3 is 14 amino acids. The CDR3 nucleotides are TGTGCCAGCAGTTTCCAACTTAGCACAGATACGCAGTATTTT. The encoded protein is CASSFQLSTDTQYF.

This chain connects TRBV2 to TRBJ2-1, with D tentatively TRBD2 (5 bases). Trimming took off 6 bases at V and 8 bases at J, with 8 bases between the two ends. This CDR3 region has 11 residues. Per the germline V gene, CDR1 is SNHLY and CDR2 is FYNNEI. The CDR3 DNA reads as TGTGCCAGCAGCGGGAAGTATGAGCAGTTCTTC. Encoded protein: CASSGKYEQFF.

The rearrangement joins TRBV9 to TRBJ1-1, with D maybe TRBD1 (5 bases). Germline-derived CDR1 and CDR2 are SGDLS and YYNGEE. Trimming shortened V by 0 bases and J by 13 bases, and 16 bases separated the two germline ends. The length of the CDR3 is 13 residues. The CDR3 sequence is CASSVEGSGDGFF. The CDR3 DNA reads TGTGCCAGCAGCGTAGAGGGTTCGGGGGACGGTTTCTTT.

This rearrangement joins TRBV7-9 to TRBJ2-2; 7 nucleotides line up with TRBD1. Germline-derived CDR1 and CDR2 are SEHNR and FQNEAQ (reference sequence). With V trimmed by 4 bases and J by 2 bases, 4 bases remained unmatched. This CDR3 spans 15 amino acids. The CDR3 bases are TGTGCCAGCAGCTCCACAGGGGCCAACACCGGGGAGCTGTTTTTT. This translates into CASSSTGANTGELFF.

The chain employs TRBV7-9 and TRBJ1-1; D unclear. CDR3 length equals 12 residues. Germline loops: CDR1 SEHNR, CDR2 FQNEAQ (reference sequence). With 4 bases removed from V and 7 bases from J, the gap between germline ends came to 10 bases. Here the CDR3 DNA reads TGTGCCAGCAGCTCCACAGCCCTTGAAGCTTTCTTT. Protein: CASSSTALEAFF.